The present entry profiles one TCR beta chain with its context. The sample belongs to a study of blood T cell repertoires in COVID-19. About the study: COVID-19 samples collected from the United States, Italy and Spain covered acute and convalescent phases.

Clones were read by immunoSEQ multiplex PCR, and TCRdb kept only the in-frame ones, dropping some. This sample has some 200,000 clones; 86% occur once, and the top ten carry roughly 2.2%. Per germline, CDR1 SGHTA and CDR2 FQGNSA. This CDR3 is built from 15 residues. V lost 0 bases to trimming and J lost 4 bases; unmatched junction nucleotides: 3. The source of this sequence is a woman between 50 and 59 years old with acute or convalescent COVID-19. The V gene is TRBV7-2, the J gene TRBJ1-2; TRBD1 matches 9 bases. Source material: peripheral blood. CDR3 protein: CASSLAPTGGYGYTF. For the CDR3, the DNA is TGTGCCAGCAGCTTAGCACCGACAGGGGGCTATGGCTACACCTTC.